What follows are 9 T cell receptor beta chains derived from one specimen sequenced in a study of vaccination and CD4 T cells after COVID-19. These TCRs are of unknown antigen specificity. The Oncomine TCR Beta short-read assay was applied to DNA of cultured CD4+ T cells. MiXCR, applied by TCRdb to the PCR reads, yields one record per CDR3 protein. In the table there are roughly 6,500 distinct CDR3 sequences, around 31% of which are singletons. The sample's treatment: roughly 10-day PBMC culture with coronavirus spike peptide pools or control peptides (ViraFEST assay). During the years 2011-2018, before the COVID-19 pandemic, the unexposed donor's CD4+ T cells were collected. The sample consisted of CD4+ T cells from blood, cultured in vitro. The receptor set was obtained from a human donor in good health.

This clonotype has a handful of counts. The chain employs TRBV19 and TRBJ1-5, with 7 bases identical to TRBD1. The CDR3 spans 13 residues. CDR1 is LNHDA, CDR2 SQIVND, per germline (reference sequence). After removal of 7 bases from V and 4 bases from J, the junction contained 4 bases not matched to a gene. CDR3 sequence reads: CASMTGRNQPQHF. DNA for the CDR3: TGTGCCAGTATGACAGGGAGGAATCAGCCCCAGCATTTT.

This clonotype was counted a few times. The chain carries TRBV6-1 and TRBJ2-7; TRBD1 matches 10 bases. The CDR3 is made up of 16 amino acids. From germline, CDR1 is MNHNS and CDR2 SASEGT. With 6 bases clipped from V and 4 bases from J, the junction kept 12 bases outside the gene matches. The CDR3: CASSYPTGTGEYEQYF. CDR3 nucleotides: TGTGCCAGCAGCTATCCGACCGGGACAGGGGAGTACGAGCAGTACTTC.

The DNA of the CDR3 is TGCAGTGCGTCTGTCACGCCCAAGGCTGAAGCTTTCTTT. This encodes CSASVTPKAEAFF. The V gene is TRBV20-1, the J gene TRBJ1-1; D unclear. The V end was cut by 6 bases, the J end by 6 bases, with 17 bases between. Germline CDR1 and CDR2: DFQATT and SNEGSKA (reference sequence). The CDR3 runs 13 residues.

This clonotype was seen a handful of times. The chain couples TRBV27 to TRBJ1-1; D is ambiguous. Trimming stripped 5 bases from V and 7 bases from J, with 11 bases between. Germline assignment: CDR1 MNHEY and CDR2 SMNVEV (reference sequence). The CDR3 covers 12 residues. In DNA form, the CDR3 reads TGTGCCAGCAGTCCCCGATGGGGTGAAGCTTTCTTT. This codes for CASSPRWGEAFF.

This chain uses TRBV6-1 with TRBJ1-3; D may be TRBD1 (5 bases). The CDR3 runs 13 residues. Germline V lookup: CDR1 MNHNS, CDR2 SASEGT. The germline V and J ends were trimmed by 7 bases and 4 bases, with 11 bases remaining between them. As DNA, the CDR3 is TGTGCCAGCAAGGCAGGGTTAGGAAACACCATATATTTT. Translating it yields CASKAGLGNTIYF.

This clonotype is medium-sized within its sample. The rearrangement joins TRBV6-1 to TRBJ1-6; D is possibly TRBD1 (5 bases). CDR1 is MNHNS, CDR2 SASEGT, per germline. The CDR3 spans 13 residues. V lost 6 bases and J 6 bases, leaving 9 bases between the germline ends. CDR3 loop: CASSQGGNSPLHF. In DNA form, the CDR3 reads TGTGCCAGCAGCCAGGGCGGTAATTCACCCCTCCACTTT.

This rearrangement joins TRBV7-9 to TRBJ2-7; 11 nucleotides match TRBD1. The CDR3 runs 15 residues. Unmatched junction bases numbered 6, after V lost 4 bases and J lost 4 bases. Germline assignment: CDR1 SEHNR and CDR2 FQNEAQ (reference sequence). The CDR3 is CASSSGTGGSYEQYF. The CDR3 bases are TGTGCCAGCAGCTCCGGGACAGGGGGTTCGTACGAGCAGTACTTC. The full variable domain, completed using reference TRBV7-9 and TRBJ2-7, is DTGVSQNPRHKITKRGQNVTFRCDPISEHNRLYWYRQTLGQGPEFLTYFQNEAQLEKSRLLSDRFSAERPKGSFSTLEIQRTEQGDSAMYLCASSSGTGGSYEQYFGPGTRLTVT.

CDR3 coding DNA: TGTGCCAGTAGTATAGGGCAGGAGGACTACGAGCAGTACTTC. This encodes CASSIGQEDYEQYF. The V call is TRBV19, the J call TRBJ2-7, with a possible D match to TRBD2 (5 bases). CDR1 and CDR2 from the germline V gene are LNHDA and SQIVND (reference sequence). There are 14 residues in the CDR3. Trimming left V 1 base short and J 3 bases short, with 10 bases between.

The J gene is TRBJ2-1, the V gene TRBV20-1; 7 positions agree with TRBD2. V was pared by 3 bases and J by 0 bases, with 5 bases of the junction left unmatched. The germline CDR1 and CDR2 sequences are DFQATT and SNEGSKA (reference sequence). The CDR3 totals 15 residues. DNA of the CDR3: TGCAGTGCTAGCCCTAGCGGTTTCTCCTACAATGAGCAGTTCTTC. Encoded protein: CSASPSGFSYNEQFF.